The 26 T cell receptor beta chains below all came from one sample that was sequenced in a study of blood T cell repertoires in COVID-19. Sequencing was performed with immunoSEQ multiplex PCR; in TCRdb, only in-frame clones are kept and a portion is missing. The sample carries roughly 15,000 clones, roughly 73% recorded once. Material: peripheral blood. The receptors were sampled from a boy aged 2 to 10 with active or convalescent COVID-19.

This clone was found once. V is TRBV10-1 and J is TRBJ1-1; a weak D match, TRBD1 (5 bases). The germline V gene encodes CDR1 WNHNN and CDR2 SYGVQD (reference sequence). V lost 0 bases, J lost 4 bases, and 9 bases lay in between. This CDR3 contains 14 residues. The CDR3 region has the DNA TGCGCCAGCAGTGAGTCGGGGGGTGGCACTGAAGCTTTCTTT. Amino acid sequence: CASSESGGGTEAFF.

The chain recombines TRBV28 with TRBJ1-2; 7 positions match TRBD1. CDR1 is MDHEN and CDR2 is SYDVKM in the germline V gene. V was pared by 4 bases and J by 6 bases, with 5 bases of the junction left unmatched. The CDR3 length is 13 residues. The CDR3 region has the DNA TGTGCCAGCAGTTCCCTTGACAGGGATGGCTACACCTTC. It translates to CASSSLDRDGYTF.

The CDR3 DNA reads TGTGCCAGCAAAGCGGGAGTGAGCGAGCAGTACTTC. This gives the protein CASKAGVSEQYF. V and J are TRBV28 and TRBJ2-7, with 8 bases aligning to TRBD2. This CDR3 contains 12 residues. Trimming took 7 bases from V and 6 from J; bases not matched to a gene: 5. Germline lookup yields CDR1 MDHEN and CDR2 SYDVKM.

With respect to this clone: The sample carries other DNA sequences with the same CDR3. The CDR3 protein is CASSSHRGKTEAFF. CDR3 DNA sequence: TGTGCCAGCAGTTCCCACAGGGGAAAGACTGAAGCTTTCTTT. The rearrangement joins TRBV6-2 or TRBV6-3 to TRBJ1-1; 7 bases line up with TRBD1. This CDR3 comprises 14 residues. The trim removed 4 bases at V and 5 bases at J, leaving 7 bases unmatched. The germline V gene encodes CDR1 MNHEY and CDR2 SVGEGT.

The sample holds a few counts of this clone. J is TRBJ1-5 and V is TRBV2; 8 nucleotides agree with TRBD1. J lost 1 base, V lost 5 bases, and 13 bases had no gene match. Germline V gene lookup returns CDR1 SNHLY and CDR2 FYNNEI. This CDR3 is 18 amino acids long. The CDR3 nucleotides are TGTGCCAGCAGTTCGACAGGGGAGTACCCCCTCAGCAATCAGCCCCAGCATTTT. This encodes CASSSTGEYPLSNQPQHF.

The J gene is TRBJ1-4, the V gene TRBV10-3; possible D gene TRBD1, 6 bases. Germline CDR1 is ENHRY and CDR2 is SYGVKD. Between the trimmed V and J ends, which lost 0 bases and 0 bases, there was a span of 8 bases. This CDR3 contains 16 residues. CDR3 in amino acids: CAISESRGATNEKLFF. The CDR3 DNA follows: TGTGCCATCAGTGAGTCCAGGGGCGCAACTAATGAAAAACTGTTTTTT.

The gene calls are TRBV29-1 and TRBJ2-3; D gene unclear. CDR1 is SQVTM and CDR2 is ANQGSEA in the germline V gene. V was cut by 4 bases and J by 5 bases, with 19 bases left in between. The CDR3 consists of 15 residues. In nucleotides, the CDR3 is TGCAGCGTTGGTAGTCAGATCCCTCGCGGAGATACGCAGTATTTT. The encoded protein is CSVGSQIPRGDTQYF.

This rearrangement joins TRBV2 to TRBJ1-6, with 10 bases that match TRBD1. Germline CDR1 SNHLY, CDR2 FYNNEI. V trimming: 7 bases; J trimming: 5 bases; junction bases outside the gene matches: 5. The CDR3 sequence is 15 residues long. The DNA of the CDR3 is TGTGCCAGCAAGACCGGGACAGGGGATAATTCACCCCTCCACTTT. Translation: CASKTGTGDNSPLHF.

The chain uses TRBV18 and TRBJ2-7; possible D gene TRBD1, 5 bases. The CDR3 spans 15 residues. V shed 2 bases and J shed 6 bases, with 17 bases lying between them. CDR1 KGHSH and CDR2 LQKENI come from the germline V gene. This CDR3 is CASSPGQGQAAEQYF. The CDR3 region has the DNA TGTGCCAGCTCACCAGGGCAGGGTCAAGCTGCCGAGCAGTACTTC.

This clone was seen only a few times. This chain uses TRBV6-5 with TRBJ1-2; D call uncertain. Germline lookup yields CDR1 MNHEY and CDR2 SVGAGI. V was pared by 4 bases and J by 6 bases, with 9 bases between. The CDR3 sequence is 12 residues long. CDR3 residues: CASSSRVHGYTF. In nucleotides, the CDR3 is TGTGCCAGCAGTTCCCGAGTCCATGGCTACACCTTC.

This clone was detected once. J is TRBJ2-1 and V is TRBV30; D possibly corresponds to TRBD2 (5 bases). There are 15 residues in the CDR3. Germline CDR1 and CDR2: GTSNPN and SVGIG (reference sequence). Trimming stripped 0 bases from V and 9 bases from J, with 18 bases between. The DNA for the CDR3 is TGTGCCTGGAGTGTACGAGCTCGGGGTAACAGTGAGCAGTTCTTC. It translates to CAWSVRARGNSEQFF.

This chain links TRBV6-6 with TRBJ2-3, with TRBD2 matching over 9 bases. The CDR3 runs to 15 residues. J gave up 3 bases and V 8 bases, and 9 bases lay outside the gene matches. The V gene's germline CDR1 is MNHNY and CDR2 SVGAGI (reference sequence). The CDR3 coding sequence is TGTGCCAGCCTCTCCCGCGGGAGGGCTACAGATACGCAGTATTTT. This encodes CASLSRGRATDTQYF.

V gene TRBV11-2 combines with J gene TRBJ2-1; TRBD2 is a possible D gene (6 bases). This CDR3 is 19 amino acids long. Germline CDR1 SGHAT, CDR2 FQNNGV. Trimming took off 5 bases at V and 3 bases at J, with 26 bases between the two ends. In DNA, the CDR3 is TGTGCCAGCAGCCCCTGGGATTGGCCGGGGGTGCGTATCTACAATGAGCAGTTCTTC. Translated: CASSPWDWPGVRIYNEQFF.

The chain links TRBV4-1 to TRBJ1-1; a weak D match, TRBD1 (5 bases). Germline V gives CDR1 MGHRA, CDR2 YSYEKL. The CDR3 is 16 residues long. V was cut by 1 base and J by 0 bases, with 12 bases left in between. The CDR3 loop is CASSQGRGSLNTEAFF. In nucleotides, the CDR3 is TGCGCCAGCAGCCAAGGGAGGGGAAGCCTGAACACTGAAGCTTTCTTT.

This clone was seen only a few times. The chain couples TRBV5-1 to TRBJ2-3, with a tentative D call TRBD1 (5 bases). Trimming removed 5 bases at V and 2 bases at J, with 9 bases between. The CDR3 spans 13 residues. Per germline, CDR1 SGHRS and CDR2 YFSETQ. The DNA of the CDR3 is TGCGCCAGCAGAGGGGCCCACACAGATACGCAGTATTTT. It is translated as CASRGAHTDTQYF.

The chain is built from TRBV5-4 and TRBJ2-3; 11 bases line up with TRBD2. V dropped 4 bases and J dropped 2; count of bases not matched to a gene: 9. The CDR3 contains 17 residues. Germline V lookup: CDR1 SGHNT, CDR2 YYREEE (reference sequence). The CDR3 DNA reads as TGTGCCAGCAGCCCGGGCGGACTAGCGGGTTTCACAGATACGCAGTATTTT. Translating it yields CASSPGGLAGFTDTQYF.

In this sample, this clone turned up a few times. The chain is built from TRBV3-1 (or the pseudogene TRBV3-2) and TRBJ2-1, with 11 bases matching TRBD2. Trimming took 6 bases from V and 8 from J; bases not matched to a gene: 9. Germline V lookup: CDR1 LGHDT, CDR2 YNNKEL (reference sequence). This CDR3 has 15 residues. The CDR3 reads CASRLSGGAMDEQFF. The CDR3, as DNA: TGTGCCAGCAGACTTAGCGGGGGGGCCATGGATGAGCAGTTCTTC.

The rearrangement uses TRBV7-8 and TRBJ1-2; possible D gene TRBD1, 5 bases. The CDR3 loop spans 15 amino acids. V lost 2 bases and J 9 bases, leaving 19 bases between the germline ends. Looked up from germline, CDR1 is SGHVS and CDR2 is FQNEAQ. The CDR3 reads CASSLRGGTARSYTF. In nucleotides, the CDR3 is TGTGCCAGCAGCTTAAGAGGCGGGACGGCCCGGAGCTACACCTTC.

This clone was counted a single time. The chain recombines TRBV5-4 with TRBJ2-1; no clear D gene. Trimming pared 4 bases from V and 0 bases from J, leaving 17 bases between. The germline V gene encodes CDR1 SGHNT and CDR2 YYREEE (reference sequence). The CDR3 length is 17 residues. The CDR3 sequence is CASSVPKAFHSYNEQFF. The CDR3 coding sequence is TGTGCCAGCAGCGTACCGAAAGCGTTCCACTCCTACAATGAGCAGTTCTTC.

The chain carries TRBV18 and TRBJ1-1; 7 bases agree with TRBD1. J gave up 0 bases and V 3 bases, and 4 bases lay outside the gene matches. The CDR3 spans 15 residues. Germline CDR1 reads KGHSH; CDR2 reads LQKENI. The CDR3 region is CASSPVGQMNTEAFF. As DNA, the CDR3 is TGTGCCAGCTCACCCGTGGGACAGATGAACACTGAAGCTTTCTTT.

The V and J genes are TRBV6-5 and TRBJ2-6, with 10 bases matching TRBD1. Germline CDR1 reads MNHEY; CDR2 reads SVGAGI. CDR3 length: 15 residues. The V segment lost 10 bases and the J segment 0 bases; nucleotides outside the gene matches: 3. CDR3 amino acids: CATRTGGSGANVLTF. The DNA of the CDR3 is TGTGCCACCCGGACAGGGGGCTCTGGGGCCAACGTCCTGACTTTC.

The chain links TRBV12-3 or TRBV12-4 to TRBJ2-7; D may be TRBD1 (5 bases). The CDR3 has 12 residues. Trimming shortened V by 2 bases and J by 4 bases, and 6 bases separated the two germline ends. This chain's CDR3 is CASSLRGYEQYF. In nucleotides, the CDR3 is TGTGCCAGCAGTTTAAGGGGATACGAGCAGTACTTC.

The chain combines TRBV28 with TRBJ2-3, with D hard to call. The CDR3 contains 11 residues. Looked up from germline, CDR1 is MDHEN and CDR2 is SYDVKM. V dropped 5 bases and J dropped 5 bases, with 5 bases sitting between them. The CDR3 here is CASSPGDTQYF. Written as DNA, the CDR3 is TGTGCCAGCAGTCCGGGAGATACGCAGTATTTT. Looking up the rest from reference TRBV28 and TRBJ2-3 gives the full variable domain: DVKVTQSSRYLVKRTGEKVFLECVQDMDHENMFWYRQDPGLGLRLIYFSYDVKMKEKGDIPEGYSVSREKKERFSLILESASTNQTSMYLCASSPGDTQYFGPGTRLTVL.

This rearrangement joins TRBV10-2 to TRBJ1-1; 9 bases are a match to TRBD1. Losses at the gene ends were 7 bases for V and 4 bases for J; bases not matched to a gene: 4. Per germline, CDR1 WSHSY and CDR2 SAAADI. The CDR3 has 13 amino acids. CDR3 in amino acids: CASTDRGTTEAFF. CDR3 in DNA: TGCGCCAGCACCGACAGGGGGACCACTGAAGCTTTCTTT.

The rearrangement uses TRBV27 and TRBJ1-2, with a possible D match to TRBD1 (5 bases). This CDR3 comprises 13 residues. Looked up from germline, CDR1 is MNHEY and CDR2 is SMNVEV (reference sequence). V was pared by 5 bases and J by 5 bases, with 12 bases between. CDR3 sequence reads: CASSRTGGYGYTF. CDR3 in DNA: TGTGCCAGCAGTCGAACCGGGGGATATGGCTACACCTTC.

This sequence joins TRBV24-1 and TRBJ1-5; D possibly corresponds to TRBD1 (6 bases). V was cut by 3 bases and J by 0 bases, with 11 bases left in between. CDR3 size: 16 residues. Germline V gene lookup returns CDR1 KGHDR and CDR2 SFDVKD. The CDR3 DNA sequence: TGTGCCACCAGTGATCAACGGACAGTTAGCAATCAGCCCCAGCATTTT. Translation: CATSDQRTVSNQPQHF.